This T cell receptor (beta chain) was profiled in a study of shared clonotypes between healthy human individuals. A word on this clone: Its antigen remains unidentified.

Donors were healthy HIV-negative adults without recently reported acute infections or vaccinations. Germline V gene sequence: CDR1 SEHNR, CDR2 FQNEAQ (reference sequence). The ends lost 4 bases at V and 4 bases at J; junction bases unmatched: 10. This CDR3 contains 16 residues. The input for sorted-subset replicate PCRs was 200 ng DNA, tens of thousands of T cell genomes. Assay: immunoSEQ multiplex PCR; the TCRdb copy retains only in-frame clones and omits some. The sample yields some 690,000 clones, about 92% seen once. Study results and caveats: Only blood was sampled; tissue repertoires likely differ. Several donors held about 5% of naive CD4 clonotypes in common.

The chain links TRBV7-9 to TRBJ2-1, with TRBD2 matching over 7 bases. The sample was memory CD8+ T cells from PBMCs. Sample subset: CD45RO+ cells pooled with CCR7-negative TemRA cells. This TCR was sampled from a man between 18 and 35 years old in good health. Some clones in this sample may be carry-over from other donors' samples. Written as DNA, the CDR3 is TGTGCCAGCAGCTCTATTCTAGCGGAGCTTTACAATGAGCAGTTCTTC. Encoded protein: CASSSILAELYNEQFF. Complete variable domain (other parts from reference TRBV7-9 and TRBJ2-1): DTGVSQNPRHKITKRGQNVTFRCDPISEHNRLYWYRQTLGQGPEFLTYFQNEAQLEKSRLLSDRFSAERPKGSFSTLEIQRTEQGDSAMYLCASSSILAELYNEQFFGPGTRLTVL.